This is a list of T cell receptor beta chains from one sample in a study of blood T cell repertoires in COVID-19. Only in-frame clones appear in the TCRdb table, and some are missing; sequencing was by immunoSEQ multiplex PCR. The sample comprises fewer than 400,000 clones, more than 85% of which are singletons, and roughly 20% rests with the top ten. The sequenced material came from PBMCs or T cells enriched from blood (not recorded which). Receptor source: a woman in her twenties or thirties who had recovered from COVID-19. Each CDR3 is given with its conserved first and last residue.

>TRBV27|14
CASFPGQPAGEQFF
>TRBV9|13
CASSGGRVNEQFF
>TRBV28|15
CASSLQGTSNYGYTF
>TRBV15|19
CATSRRTSGRAILPDTQYF
>TRBV24-1|12
CATSDFSGELFF
>TRBV7-2|14
CASTPPGTGSGYTF
>TRBV5-4|13
CASSKWGVSEQYF
>TRBV28|15
CASSRGDRPPIEQYF
>TRBV30|15
CAWRGTGAYNSPLHF
>TRBV30|14
CACAPGGRLETQYF
>TRBV28|15
CASSLGDRVGNGYTF
>TRBV18|15
CASSGLAGAAYEQYF
>TRBV29-1|14
CSVEGSGYLVEQFF
>TRBV5-1|12
CASRLPRGEQYF
>TRBV6-5|14
CASQTSGSTDTQYF
>TRBV7-3|16
CASSTIAISSYNEQFF
>TRBV28|15
CASRSQGGTGSEAFF
>TRBV7-2|15
CASSPRGAQGGEAFF
>TRBV11-3|14
CASSKRLEGDTQYF
>TRBV28|16
CASSLTPGISGNTIYF
>TRBV5-1|13
CASRQQGDTEAFF
>TRBV28|15
CASSYGGGTYSPLHF
>TRBV7-2|14
CASSLGREYNEQFF
>TRBV18|14
CASSQSDGRDTQYF
>TRBV27|15
CASRLGQGKGQPQHF
>TRBV28|16
CASSLSLDRAGTEAFF
>TRBV4-1|17
CASSQPRLVRSYNEQFF
>TRBV11-2|14
CASSFGQGAREQFF